This TCR beta chain was found in a study of monozygotic twins with inflammatory bowel disease. Researchers put TCRalpha and TCRbeta cDNA through two nested PCRs lasting 16 and 9 cycles. TCRdb reanalyzed the 5' RACE reads and collapses them to one entry per CDR3 protein, without DNA. In total, the table holds about 300,000 distinct CDR3 sequences. General observations from the study: Evidence failed to back one strong IBD-linked signal or clonotype.

Concerning this clonotype: Its antigen remains unidentified.

Germline lookup yields CDR1 SQVTM and CDR2 ANQGSEA. The CDR3 has 12 amino acids. The V call is TRBV29-1, the J call TRBJ1-1. Sequenced input: blood. The sequence came from a human donor with ulcerative colitis or Crohn's disease, or a healthy co-twin of an affected twin (not recorded which). CDR3 region: CSVALKLAEAFF. Full variable domain (missing parts from reference TRBV29-1 and TRBJ1-1): SAVISQKPSRDICQRGTSLTIQCQVDSQVTMMFWYRQQPGQSLTLIATANQGSEATYESGFVIDKFPISRPNLTFSTLTVSNMSPEDSSIYLCSVALKLAEAFFGQGTRLTVV.